This TCR beta chain is from a study of shared clonotypes between healthy human individuals. Study-level results: Generation of non-shared clonotypes was less probable than generation of clonotypes shared by all four donors. Naive subsets generally had larger estimated richness than memory subsets.

TCRdb's table, derived via immunoSEQ multiplex PCR, lists solely in-frame clones and lacks some. The sample lists about 1 million clones, around 76% seen once, with around 1.5% in the top ten. Negatively enriched CD4+ T cells were divided by CD45RA into naive and memory. V dropped 4 bases and J dropped 4 bases, with 17 bases sitting between them. CDR1 is SGDLS, CDR2 YYNGEE, per germline. The CDR3 is made up of 15 amino acids. With regard to this clone: Its antigen is not known.

This clonotype was sampled from a man between 18 and 29 years old in good health. The rearrangement links TRBV9 to TRBJ2-5, with a tentative D call TRBD1 (6 bases). Sequenced material: memory CD4+ T cells sorted from blood. Noted subset: CD45RA-negative fraction. CDR3 sequence: CASSPGTQAIETQYF. CDR3 DNA: TGTGCCAGCAGCCCCGGGACACAGGCGATAGAGACCCAGTACTTC.